A selection of T cell receptor beta chains follows, all from one sample in a study of T-cell memory formation after mild COVID-19. TCRdb used MiXCR to reprocess the 5' RACE reads, holding one entry per CDR3 protein. Of a few hundred thousand distinct CDR3 sequences listed, about a sixth are singletons. The sample was PBMCs or a T cell subset sorted from them (not recorded which). Receptors originate from a man aged 18 to 35 who had mild COVID-19 (a few samples of this study predate the infection). Cell type and time point are not known. CDR3s include the opening cysteine and the closing phenylalanine or tryptophan. A D gene is named only where the DNA matches it firmly. Size values are once, few and many counts, or a class for expanded clones, and some rows have none.

J | D | V | size | length | CDR3 | DNA
TRBJ2-1 | - | TRBV7-6 | - | 15 | CASSSPGHDVNEQFF | TGTGCCAGCAGCTCCCCGGGACACGACGTCAATGAGCAGTTCTTC
TRBJ1-1 | - | TRBV19 | few | 20 | CASSPTVRGVKFRFDTEAFF | TGTGCCAGTAGTCCTACCGTCCGGGGGGTAAAGTTTAGGTTTGACACTGAAGCTTTCTTT
TRBJ2-1 | - | TRBV7-9 | - | 14 | CASSSRDPHNEQFF | TGTGCCAGCAGTAGTCGGGACCCCCACAATGAGCAGTTCTTC
TRBJ2-1 | - | TRBV30 | - | 13 | CAWSRGEYNEQFF | TGTGCCTGGAGTAGGGGGGAGTACAATGAGCAGTTCTTC
TRBJ2-7 | TRBD1 | TRBV27 | - | 14 | CASSQGAISYEQYF | TGTGCCAGCAGCCAGGGGGCAATTTCCTACGAGCAGTACTTC
TRBJ2-3 | TRBD1 | TRBV20-1 | few | 15 | CSATPGTGPTDTQYF | TGCAGTGCTACCCCCGGGACAGGCCCCACAGATACGCAGTATTTT
TRBJ1-1 | - | TRBV4-1 | - | 16 | CASSQDYQAMNTEAFF | TGCGCCAGCAGCCAAGATTACCAGGCGATGAACACTGAAGCTTTCTTT
TRBJ1-1 | - | TRBV5-1 | - | 13 | CASTYGGNTEAFF | TGCGCCAGCACCTACGGGGGAAACACTGAAGCTTTCTTT
TRBJ2-3 | TRBD2 | TRBV6-5 | few | 14 | CASRPGLAADTQYF | TGTGCCAGCAGGCCGGGACTAGCGGCGGATACGCAGTATTTT
TRBJ2-1 | TRBD2 | TRBV7-9 | - | 13 | CASSWGGKVEQFF | TGTGCCAGCAGCTGGGGGGGGAAGGTCGAGCAGTTCTTC
TRBJ1-1 | - | TRBV28 | - | 13 | CASSLAGDTEAFF | TGTGCCAGCAGTTTAGCAGGGGACACTGAAGCTTTCTTT
TRBJ2-3 | TRBD2 | TRBV3-1 | - | 18 | CASSQEVPLAGSTDTQYF | TGTGCCAGCAGCCAAGAGGTCCCCCTAGCGGGGAGCACAGATACGCAGTATTTT
TRBJ2-3 | - | TRBV12-3/TRBV12-4 | - | 18 | CASSLKVGGGMGTDTQYF | TGTGCCAGCAGTTTAAAGGTCGGAGGCGGTATGGGCACAGATACGCAGTATTTT
TRBJ2-3 | TRBD2 | TRBV5-1 | few | 16 | CASSLALAGSTDTQYF | TGCGCCAGCAGCTTGGCACTAGCGGGGAGCACAGATACGCAGTATTTT
TRBJ2-3 | TRBD2 | TRBV5-1 | - | 15 | CASSASGDSTDTQYF | TGCGCCAGCAGCGCTAGCGGGGATAGCACAGATACGCAGTATTTT
TRBJ1-2 | - | TRBV20-1 | many | 12 | CSAGGPRYGYTF | TGCAGTGCAGGAGGACCGCGCTATGGCTACACCTTC
TRBJ2-2 | - | TRBV20-1 | - | 11 | CSAPDSGELFF | TGCAGTGCTCCGGACAGTGGGGAGCTGTTTTTT
TRBJ2-3 | TRBD2 | TRBV7-9 | few | 12 | CAGSGDTDTQYF | TGTGCCGGAAGCGGGGATACAGATACGCAGTATTTT
TRBJ1-6 | - | TRBV10-3 | - | 19 | CAISESIPFFGGYNSPLHF | TGTGCCATCAGTGAGTCGATACCCTTTTTTGGAGGGTATAATTCACCCCTCCACTTT
TRBJ2-1 | - | TRBV11-2 | many | 15 | CASSLEATSYNEQFF | TGTGCCAGCAGCTTAGAGGCAACCTCCTACAATGAGCAGTTCTTC
TRBJ2-3 | - | TRBV7-3 | many | 17 | CASSLRAASWGTDTQYF | TGTGCCAGCAGCTTACGTGCCGCGTCCTGGGGCACAGATACGCAGTATTTT
TRBJ2-1 | - | TRBV24-1 | - | 15 | CATSDFGLGDNEQFF | TGTGCCACCAGTGATTTTGGACTGGGGGACAATGAGCAGTTCTTC
TRBJ1-6 | - | TRBV2 | few | 16 | CASRDSRRSYNSPLHF | TGTGCCAGCAGGGACAGCAGGAGATCCTATAATTCACCCCTCCACTTT
TRBJ2-3 | - | TRBV6-5 | - | 13 | CASSYVGTDTQYF | TGTGCCAGCAGTTACGTGGGTACAGATACGCAGTATTTT
TRBJ1-6 | - | TRBV7-2 | few | 16 | CASSPLAGQNNSPLHF | TGTGCCAGCAGTCCTCTCGCGGGGCAGAATAATTCACCCCTCCACTTT
TRBJ1-3 | - | TRBV12-3/TRBV12-4 | - | 14 | CASRGPVSGNTIYF | TGTGCCAGCAGAGGGCCCGTCTCTGGAAACACCATATATTTT
TRBJ2-7 | TRBD2 | TRBV5-1 | few | 16 | CASSPTSGGSSYEQYF | TGCGCCAGCAGCCCAACAAGCGGGGGGAGCTCCTACGAGCAGTACTTC